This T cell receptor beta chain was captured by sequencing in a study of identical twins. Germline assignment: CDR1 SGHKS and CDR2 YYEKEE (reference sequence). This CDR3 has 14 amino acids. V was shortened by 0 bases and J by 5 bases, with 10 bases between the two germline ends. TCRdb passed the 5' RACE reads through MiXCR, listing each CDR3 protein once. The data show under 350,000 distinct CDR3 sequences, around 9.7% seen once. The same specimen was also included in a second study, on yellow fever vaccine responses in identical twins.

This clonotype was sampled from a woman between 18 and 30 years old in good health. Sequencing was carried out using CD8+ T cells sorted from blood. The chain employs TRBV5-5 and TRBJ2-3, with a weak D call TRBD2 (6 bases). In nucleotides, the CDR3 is TGTGCCAGCAGCTTGGTGGAGGGAGGAGATACGCAGTATTTT. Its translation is CASSLVEGGDTQYF.